The clone carrying this TCR beta chain has a handful of counts. The sample belongs to a study of T cells after yellow fever vaccination. Trimming left V 6 bases short and J 1 base short, with 25 bases between. Germline lookup yields CDR1 MNHNS and CDR2 SASEGT. This CDR3 region has 19 residues. TCRdb itself ran the 5' RACE reads through MiXCR, one entry per CDR3 protein. In the table there are almost 600,000 distinct CDR3 sequences, 13% of which are singletons. The genes are TRBV6-1 and TRBJ1-5, with D uncertain. The clonotype was recovered from a man younger than 45 who received the YFV17D yellow fever vaccine. The sequenced sample was PBMCs, obtained on the day of the yellow fever booster vaccination. CDR3 bases: TGTGCCAGCAGCCCCCGCGGGTACCGTATGTATGAGAGCAATCAGCCCCAGCATTTT. This gives the protein CASSPRGYRMYESNQPQHF.